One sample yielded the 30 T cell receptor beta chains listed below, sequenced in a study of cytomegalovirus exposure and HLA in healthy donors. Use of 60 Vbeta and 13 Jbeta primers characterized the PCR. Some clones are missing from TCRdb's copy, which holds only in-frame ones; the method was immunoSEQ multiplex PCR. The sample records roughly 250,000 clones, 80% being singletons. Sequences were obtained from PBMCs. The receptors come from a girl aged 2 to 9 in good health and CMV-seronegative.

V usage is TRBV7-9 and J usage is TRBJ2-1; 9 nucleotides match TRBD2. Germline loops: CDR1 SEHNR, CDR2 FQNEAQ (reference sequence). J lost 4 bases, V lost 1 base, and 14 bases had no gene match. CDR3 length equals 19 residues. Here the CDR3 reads CASSLGPSGIFQVYNEQFF. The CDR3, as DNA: TGTGCCAGCAGCTTAGGTCCTAGCGGGATCTTTCAGGTATACAATGAGCAGTTCTTC.

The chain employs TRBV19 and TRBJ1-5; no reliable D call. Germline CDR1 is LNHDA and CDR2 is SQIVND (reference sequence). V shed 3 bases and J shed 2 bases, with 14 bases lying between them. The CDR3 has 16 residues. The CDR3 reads CASSILGGMGNQPQHF. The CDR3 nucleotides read TGTGCCAGTAGTATCTTGGGAGGCATGGGCAATCAGCCCCAGCATTTT.

Written as DNA, the CDR3 is TGTGCCAGCAGCTTAGGGGTAGGGGGGAGGGCCGTCCATGAGCAGTTCTTC. Translating gives CASSLGVGGRAVHEQFF. The V and J genes are TRBV7-8 and TRBJ2-1, with D maybe TRBD2 (7 bases). This CDR3 region has 17 residues. CDR1 is SGHVS and CDR2 is FQNEAQ in the germline V gene. The V and J ends lost 1 base and 8 bases respectively, with 21 bases between them.

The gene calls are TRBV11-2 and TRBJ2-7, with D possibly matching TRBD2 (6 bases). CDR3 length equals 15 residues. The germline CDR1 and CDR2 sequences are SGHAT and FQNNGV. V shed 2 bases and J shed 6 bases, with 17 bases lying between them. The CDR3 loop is CASSLLINTAGEQYF. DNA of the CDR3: TGTGCCAGCAGCTTATTGATCAACACAGCGGGCGAGCAGTACTTC.

The DNA for the CDR3 is TGTGCCAGCAGCGTAGTCGGCGGGGGGGCAGAGACCCAGTACTTC. Translation: CASSVVGGGAETQYF. This chain connects TRBV9 to TRBJ2-5; 9 nucleotides match TRBD2. Germline V gene lookup returns CDR1 SGDLS and CDR2 YYNGEE. Trimming removed 0 bases from V and 4 bases from J; junction bases left unmatched: 4. The CDR3 extends over 15 amino acids.

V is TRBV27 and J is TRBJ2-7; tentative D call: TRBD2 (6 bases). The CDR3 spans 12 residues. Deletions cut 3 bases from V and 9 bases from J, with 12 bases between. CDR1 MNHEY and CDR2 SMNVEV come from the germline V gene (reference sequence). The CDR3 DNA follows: TGTGCCAGCAGTTTCCCGGGGCGGGGGCAGTACTTC. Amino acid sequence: CASSFPGRGQYF.

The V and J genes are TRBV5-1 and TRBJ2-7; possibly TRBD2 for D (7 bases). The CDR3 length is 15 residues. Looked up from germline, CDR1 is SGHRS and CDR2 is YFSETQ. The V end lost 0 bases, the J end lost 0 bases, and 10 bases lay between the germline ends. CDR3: CASSLGGGSSYEQYF. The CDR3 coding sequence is TGCGCCAGCAGCTTGGGGGGGGGCAGCTCCTACGAGCAGTACTTC. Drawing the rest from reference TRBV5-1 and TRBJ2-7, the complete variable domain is KAGVTQTPRYLIKTRGQQVTLSCSPISGHRSVSWYQQTPGQGLQFLFEYFSETQRNKGNFPGRFSGRQFSNSRSEMNVSTLELGDSALYLCASSLGGGSSYEQYFGPGTRLTVT.

CDR3 sequence reads: CASSEEGGASYEQYF. The CDR3 nucleotides are TGTGCCAGCAGTGAAGAGGGCGGGGCGAGCTACGAGCAGTACTTC. This chain uses TRBV2 with TRBJ2-7, with a weak D call TRBD2 (6 bases). CDR1 SNHLY and CDR2 FYNNEI come from the germline V gene. The V and J ends lost 1 base and 3 bases respectively, with 13 bases between them. CDR3 length equals 15 residues.

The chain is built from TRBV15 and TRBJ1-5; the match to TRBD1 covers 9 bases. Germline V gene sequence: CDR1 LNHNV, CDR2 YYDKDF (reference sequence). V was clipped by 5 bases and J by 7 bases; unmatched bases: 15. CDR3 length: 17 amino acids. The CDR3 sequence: CATSGLINRGPGQPQHF. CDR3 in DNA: TGTGCCACCAGCGGCCTAATCAACAGGGGGCCGGGGCAGCCCCAGCATTTT.

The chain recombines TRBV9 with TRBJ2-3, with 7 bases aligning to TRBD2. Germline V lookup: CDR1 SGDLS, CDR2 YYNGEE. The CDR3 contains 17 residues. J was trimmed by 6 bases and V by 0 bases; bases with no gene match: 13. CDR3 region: CASSVGWDAGVRDTQYF. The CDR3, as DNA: TGTGCCAGCAGCGTAGGGTGGGACGCGGGGGTGAGGGATACGCAGTATTTT.

In nucleotides, the CDR3 is TGCGCCAGCAGCTTGTACCTAGACACCGGGGAGCTGTTTTTT. It encodes CASSLYLDTGELFF. V gene TRBV5-1 combines with J gene TRBJ2-2; D gene uncertain. V lost 1 base and J 3 bases, leaving 7 bases between the germline ends. This CDR3 has 14 residues. Germline-derived CDR1 and CDR2 are SGHRS and YFSETQ.

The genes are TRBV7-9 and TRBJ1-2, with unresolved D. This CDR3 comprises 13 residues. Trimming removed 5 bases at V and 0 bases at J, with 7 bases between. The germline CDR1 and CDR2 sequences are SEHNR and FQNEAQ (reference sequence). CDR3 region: CASSLTSNYGYTF. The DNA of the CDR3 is TGTGCCAGCAGCCTGACATCTAACTATGGCTACACCTTC.

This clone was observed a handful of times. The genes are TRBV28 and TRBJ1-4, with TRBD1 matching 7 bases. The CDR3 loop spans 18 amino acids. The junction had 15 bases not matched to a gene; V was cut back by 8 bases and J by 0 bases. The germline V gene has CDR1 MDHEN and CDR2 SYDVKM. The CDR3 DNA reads TGTGCCAGCTCCCCACTACAGGGGAATACTGCAACTAATGAAAAACTGTTTTTT. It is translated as CASSPLQGNTATNEKLFF. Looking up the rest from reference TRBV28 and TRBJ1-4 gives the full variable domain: DVKVTQSSRYLVKRTGEKVFLECVQDMDHENMFWYRQDPGLGLRLIYFSYDVKMKEKGDIPEGYSVSREKKERFSLILESASTNQTSMYLCASSPLQGNTATNEKLFFGSGTQLSVL.

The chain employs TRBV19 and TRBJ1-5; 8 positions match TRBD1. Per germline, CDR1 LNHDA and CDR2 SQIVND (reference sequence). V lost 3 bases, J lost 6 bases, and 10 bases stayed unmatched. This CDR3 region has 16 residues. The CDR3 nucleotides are TGTGCCAGTAGTATCACCCAGGGGGCTTCTGGTCAGCCCCAGCATTTT. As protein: CASSITQGASGQPQHF.

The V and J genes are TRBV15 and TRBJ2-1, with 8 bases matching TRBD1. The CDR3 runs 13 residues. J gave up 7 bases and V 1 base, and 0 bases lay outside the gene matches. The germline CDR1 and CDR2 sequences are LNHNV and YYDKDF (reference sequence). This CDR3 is CATSRGQGNEQFF. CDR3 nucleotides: TGTGCCACCAGCAGAGGACAGGGGAATGAGCAGTTCTTC.

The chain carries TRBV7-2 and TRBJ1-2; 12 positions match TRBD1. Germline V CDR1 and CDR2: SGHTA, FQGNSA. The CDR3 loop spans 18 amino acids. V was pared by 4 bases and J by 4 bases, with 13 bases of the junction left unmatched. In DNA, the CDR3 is TGTGCCAGCAGCTCCCGGGGGGACAGGGGGCTCATCGGCTATGGCTACACCTTC. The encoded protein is CASSSRGDRGLIGYGYTF.

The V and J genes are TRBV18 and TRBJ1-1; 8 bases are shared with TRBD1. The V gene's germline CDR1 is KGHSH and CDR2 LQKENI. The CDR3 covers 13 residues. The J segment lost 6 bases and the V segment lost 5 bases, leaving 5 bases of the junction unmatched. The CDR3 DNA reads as TGTGCCAGCTCAGCAGGGACAGGCCCTGAAGCTTTCTTT. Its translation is CASSAGTGPEAFF.

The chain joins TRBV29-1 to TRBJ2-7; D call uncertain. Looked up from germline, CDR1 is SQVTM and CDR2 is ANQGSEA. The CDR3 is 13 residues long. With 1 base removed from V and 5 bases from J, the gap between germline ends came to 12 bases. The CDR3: CSVEVHGSNEQYF. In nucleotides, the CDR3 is TGCAGCGTTGAAGTCCATGGTTCTAACGAGCAGTACTTC.

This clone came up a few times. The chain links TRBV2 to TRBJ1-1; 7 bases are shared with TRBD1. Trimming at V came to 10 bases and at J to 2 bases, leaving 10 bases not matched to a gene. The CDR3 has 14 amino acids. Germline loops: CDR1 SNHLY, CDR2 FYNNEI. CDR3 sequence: CATHGTALNTEAFF. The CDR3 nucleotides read TGTGCCACCCACGGGACAGCCTTAAACACTGAAGCTTTCTTT.

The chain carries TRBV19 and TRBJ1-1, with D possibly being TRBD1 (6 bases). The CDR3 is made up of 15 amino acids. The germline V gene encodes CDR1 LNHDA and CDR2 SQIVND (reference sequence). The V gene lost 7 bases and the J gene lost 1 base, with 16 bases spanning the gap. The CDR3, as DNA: TGTGCCAGTACCCCACGTTGGGGGCGGAACACTGAAGCTTTCTTT. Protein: CASTPRWGRNTEAFF.

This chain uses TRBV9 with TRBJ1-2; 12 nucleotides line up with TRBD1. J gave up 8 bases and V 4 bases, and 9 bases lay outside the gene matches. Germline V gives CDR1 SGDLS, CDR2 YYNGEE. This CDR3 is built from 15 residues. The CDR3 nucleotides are TGTGCCAGCAGCTCGCCGGGACAGGGGGCGGGCGGCTACACCTTC. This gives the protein CASSSPGQGAGGYTF.

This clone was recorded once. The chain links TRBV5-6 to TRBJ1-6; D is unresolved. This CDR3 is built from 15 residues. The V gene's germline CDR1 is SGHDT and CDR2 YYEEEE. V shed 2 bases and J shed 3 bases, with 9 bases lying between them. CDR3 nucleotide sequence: TGTGCCAGCAGCTTCTACAGAGACTATAATTCACCCCTCCACTTT. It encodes CASSFYRDYNSPLHF.

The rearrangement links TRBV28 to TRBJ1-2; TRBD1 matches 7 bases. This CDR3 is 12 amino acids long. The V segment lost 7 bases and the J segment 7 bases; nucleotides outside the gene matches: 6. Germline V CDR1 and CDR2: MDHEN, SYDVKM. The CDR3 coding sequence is TGTGCCAGCACCGTGGACAGGACTGGCTACACCTTC. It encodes CASTVDRTGYTF.

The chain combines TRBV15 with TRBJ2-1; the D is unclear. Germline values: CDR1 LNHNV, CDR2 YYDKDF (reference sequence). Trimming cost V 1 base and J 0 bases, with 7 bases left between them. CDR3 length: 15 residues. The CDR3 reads CATSRARSSYNEQFF. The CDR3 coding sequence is TGTGCCACCAGCAGAGCCCGTAGCTCCTACAATGAGCAGTTCTTC.

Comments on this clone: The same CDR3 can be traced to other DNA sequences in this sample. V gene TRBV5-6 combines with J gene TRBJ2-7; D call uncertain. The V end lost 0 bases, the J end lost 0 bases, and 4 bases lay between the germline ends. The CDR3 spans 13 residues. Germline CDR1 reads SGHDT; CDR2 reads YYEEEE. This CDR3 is CASSLGASYEQYF. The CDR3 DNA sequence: TGTGCCAGCAGCTTGGGGGCCTCCTACGAGCAGTACTTC.

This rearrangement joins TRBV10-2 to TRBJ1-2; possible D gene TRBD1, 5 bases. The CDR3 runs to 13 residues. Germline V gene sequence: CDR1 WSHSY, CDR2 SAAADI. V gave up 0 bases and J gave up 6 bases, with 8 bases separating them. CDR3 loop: CASSESEGDGYTF. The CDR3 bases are TGCGCCAGCAGTGAGTCTGAAGGGGATGGCTACACCTTC.

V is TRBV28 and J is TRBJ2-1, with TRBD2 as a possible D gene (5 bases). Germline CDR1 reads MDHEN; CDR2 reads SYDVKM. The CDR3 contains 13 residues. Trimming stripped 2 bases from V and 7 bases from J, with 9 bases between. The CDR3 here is CASSLVGGNEQFF. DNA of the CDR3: TGTGCCAGCAGTTTAGTAGGCGGGAATGAGCAGTTCTTC.

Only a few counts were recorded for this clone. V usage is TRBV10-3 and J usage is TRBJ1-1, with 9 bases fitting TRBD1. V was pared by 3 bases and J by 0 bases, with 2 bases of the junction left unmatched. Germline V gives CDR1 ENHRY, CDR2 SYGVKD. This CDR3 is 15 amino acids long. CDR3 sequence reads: CAISDGTGMNTEAFF. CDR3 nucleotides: TGTGCCATCAGTGACGGGACAGGGATGAACACTGAAGCTTTCTTT.

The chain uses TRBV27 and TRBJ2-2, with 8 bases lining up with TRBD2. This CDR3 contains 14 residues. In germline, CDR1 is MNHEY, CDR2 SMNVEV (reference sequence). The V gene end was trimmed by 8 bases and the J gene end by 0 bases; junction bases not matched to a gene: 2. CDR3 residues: CASGAGANTGELFF. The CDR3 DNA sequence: TGTGCCAGCGGAGCGGGAGCGAACACCGGGGAGCTGTTTTTT.

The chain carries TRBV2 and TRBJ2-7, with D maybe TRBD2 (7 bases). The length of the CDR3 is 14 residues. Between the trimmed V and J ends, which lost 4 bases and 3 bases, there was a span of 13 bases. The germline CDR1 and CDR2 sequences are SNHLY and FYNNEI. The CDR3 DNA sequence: TGTGCCAGCAGTGCGGGCGGGGGCGGCTACGAGCAGTACTTC. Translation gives CASSAGGGGYEQYF.